This T cell receptor beta chain appears in the sequencing data of a study of blood T cell repertoires in COVID-19. Study details: There were acute and convalescent COVID-19 samples, and they came from the United States, Italy and Spain. In each case, the material was cDNA or gDNA derived from T cells, B-cell-depleted T cells, or PBMCs.

Original processing notes: Estimated nucleated cell counts came from reference gene primer amplification. Libraries were prepared by immunoSEQ multiplex PCR; TCRdb keeps only in-frame clonotypes and omits some of them. The V and J calls and clone size come from that table; D and trimming were worked out from the DNA. The repertoire holds 250,000 or so clones, about 90% seen once, with roughly 2.2% in the top ten. Patients in Seattle were enrolled during active infection, then followed longitudinally. Germline CDR1 SGHNT, CDR2 YYREEE (reference sequence). J lost 5 bases, V lost 4 bases, and 10 bases had no gene match. This CDR3 spans 15 amino acids.

This TCR came from a woman aged 55 to 70 with COVID-19, enrolled during active disease. Sequenced: peripheral blood. This chain uses TRBV5-4 with TRBJ1-1; 8 nucleotides agree with TRBD1. CDR3: CASSNGQGGGTEAFF. The CDR3 bases are TGTGCCAGCAGCAACGGACAGGGAGGCGGAACTGAAGCTTTCTTT.